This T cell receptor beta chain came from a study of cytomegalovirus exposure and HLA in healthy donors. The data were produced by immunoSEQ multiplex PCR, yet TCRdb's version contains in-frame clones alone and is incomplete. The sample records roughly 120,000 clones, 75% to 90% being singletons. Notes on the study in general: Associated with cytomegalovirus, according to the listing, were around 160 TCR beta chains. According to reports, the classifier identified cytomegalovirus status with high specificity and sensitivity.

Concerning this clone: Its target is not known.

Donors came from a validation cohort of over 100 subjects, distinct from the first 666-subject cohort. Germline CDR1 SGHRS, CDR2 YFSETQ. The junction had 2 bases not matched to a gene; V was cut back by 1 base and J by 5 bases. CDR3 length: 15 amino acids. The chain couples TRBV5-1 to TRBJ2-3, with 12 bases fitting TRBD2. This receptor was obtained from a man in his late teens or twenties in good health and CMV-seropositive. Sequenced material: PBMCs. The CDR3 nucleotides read TGCGCCAGCAGCTTGCAGACTAGCGGGGGAGATACGCAGTATTTT. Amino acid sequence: CASSLQTSGGDTQYF.